Detailed here is one T cell receptor beta chain. Its antigen remains unknown. Some clones are missing from TCRdb's copy, which holds only in-frame ones; the method was immunoSEQ multiplex PCR. This table holds about 210,000 clones, approximately 92% found once. This entry is derived from a study of T cell responses to AZD1222 COVID-19 vaccine. General observations from the study: White British ancestry dominated among donors, who included more females, and clonal diversity was possibly underestimated. Once two AZD1222 doses were given, Spike-specific TCR breadth and depth went up. Recipients of AZD1222 seropositive at baseline numbered only 6 or 7.

The receptor's source is an adult in good health. The sample consisted of peripheral blood, taken on day 0 of AZD1222 vaccination.

For the CDR3, the DNA is TGTGCCAGCTCGAGACAGGGATCTGGAAACACCATATATTTT. Protein product: CASSRQGSGNTIYF. The gene calls are TRBV6-5 and TRBJ1-3; 7 bases align to TRBD1. The CDR3 length is 14 residues. J lost 1 base, V lost 8 bases, and 5 bases had no gene match. In germline, CDR1 is MNHEY, CDR2 SVGAGI.